The clone carrying this T cell receptor (beta chain) was counted only a few times. TCRdb re-derived calls from the 5' RACE reads in MiXCR, one entry per CDR3 protein. The table includes under 300,000 distinct CDR3 sequences, roughly 8.2% detected once. This record comes from a study of T-cell memory formation after mild COVID-19. The receptor was isolated from a man younger than 35 who had mild COVID-19 (a few samples of this study predate the infection). Cell type and time point are not known. The sample was PBMCs or a T cell subset sorted from them (not recorded which).

The CDR3 protein is CSHQMGLAGWSGVTDTQYF. The CDR3 region has the DNA TGCAGCCACCAAATGGGGCTAGCGGGGTGGTCGGGTGTGACAGATACGCAGTATTTT. The rearrangement uses TRBV29-1 and TRBJ2-3, with 9 bases that match TRBD2. The CDR3 length is 19 residues. The junction had 24 bases not matched to a gene; V was cut back by 8 bases and J by 3 bases. The germline V gene has CDR1 SQVTM and CDR2 ANQGSEA.